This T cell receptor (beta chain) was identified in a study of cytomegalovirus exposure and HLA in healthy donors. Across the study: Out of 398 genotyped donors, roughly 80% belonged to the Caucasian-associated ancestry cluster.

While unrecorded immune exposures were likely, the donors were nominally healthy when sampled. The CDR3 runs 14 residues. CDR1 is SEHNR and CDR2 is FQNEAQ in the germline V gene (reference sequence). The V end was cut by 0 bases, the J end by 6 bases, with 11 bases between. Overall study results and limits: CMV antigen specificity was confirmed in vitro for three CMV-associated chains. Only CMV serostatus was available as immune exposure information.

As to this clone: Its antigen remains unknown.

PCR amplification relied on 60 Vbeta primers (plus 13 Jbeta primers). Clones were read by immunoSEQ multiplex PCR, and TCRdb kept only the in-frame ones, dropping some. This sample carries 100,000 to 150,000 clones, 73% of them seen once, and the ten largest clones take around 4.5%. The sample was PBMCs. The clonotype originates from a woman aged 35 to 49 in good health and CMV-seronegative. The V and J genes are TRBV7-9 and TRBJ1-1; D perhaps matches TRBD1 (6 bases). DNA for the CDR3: TGTGCCAGCAGCTTAGCCAGGGGCGCCTCTGAAGCTTTCTTT. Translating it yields CASSLARGASEAFF.